Listed below are T cell receptor beta chains from one sample, sequenced in a study of cytomegalovirus exposure and HLA in healthy donors. Profiling relied on immunoSEQ multiplex PCR, and the TCRdb table lists in-frame clones only, not all of them. The table shows some 100,000 clones, with roughly 86% occurring only once. Sequencing was performed on PBMCs. Source of these receptors: a man younger than 30 in good health and CMV-seronegative. The CDR3 runs from the conserved cysteine through the conserved F or W. D genes are given only for firm matches. A row's size may be missing; if present it is once, few, many or a size class.

clone_size	d_call	v_call	j_call	cdr3_aa	cdr3_nt
.	TRBD2	TRBV4-1	TRBJ2-7	CASSPLGLAGTYEQYF	TGCGCCAGCAGCCCTTTAGGTCTAGCGGGGACCTACGAGCAGTACTTC
.	TRBD1	TRBV6-5	TRBJ1-5	CASSTRGNQPQHF	TGTGCCAGCAGTACCAGGGGGAATCAGCCCCAGCATTTT
.	.	TRBV6-1	TRBJ2-7	CASSDWGPYEQYF	TGTGCCAGCAGTGACTGGGGGCCTTACGAGCAGTACTTC
.	TRBD1	TRBV13	TRBJ2-7	CASSSGTGVAYEQYF	TGTGCCAGCAGCTCCGGGACAGGGGTCGCCTACGAGCAGTACTTC
.	TRBD1	TRBV30	TRBJ2-7	CAWIRVGAGGGEQYF	TGTGCCTGGATCCGGGTTGGGGCAGGGGGCGGCGAGCAGTACTTC
.	.	TRBV5-4	TRBJ2-2	CASSIGTLGELFF	TGTGCCAGCAGCATCGGGACTCTCGGGGAGCTGTTTTTT
.	TRBD2	TRBV11-2	TRBJ2-2	CASSLVGGATGELFF	TGTGCCAGCAGCTTAGTCGGGGGGGCGACCGGGGAGCTGTTTTTT
.	.	TRBV7-2	TRBJ1-5	CASTITGPNQPQHF	TGTGCCAGCACCATCACAGGGCCCAATCAGCCCCAGCATTTT
.	.	TRBV27	TRBJ1-4	CASSPRGINEKLFF	TGTGCCAGCAGCCCACGGGGGATCAATGAAAAACTGTTTTTT
.	.	TRBV4-1	TRBJ2-7	CASSSNLAGDTINTYEQYF	TGCGCCAGCAGCTCTAATCTGGCAGGGGACACAATTAACACCTACGAGCAGTACTTC
.	TRBD1	TRBV19	TRBJ2-5	CASSIQGAGETQYF	TGTGCCAGTAGTATCCAGGGGGCTGGGGAGACCCAGTACTTC
once	TRBD1	TRBV5-1	TRBJ2-6	CASRPGQGGSGANVLTF	TGCGCCAGCCGCCCGGGACAGGGGGGCTCTGGGGCCAACGTCCTGACTTTC
.	TRBD2	TRBV7-9	TRBJ2-7	CASSLYGTSGSGEQYF	TGTGCCAGCAGCTTATACGGGACTAGCGGGTCGGGCGAGCAGTACTTC
.	TRBD2	TRBV6-1	TRBJ2-1	CASSGETSGRINEQFF	TGTGCCAGCAGTGGGGAGACTAGCGGGAGAATTAATGAGCAGTTCTTC
.	.	TRBV6-1	TRBJ1-2	CASSEALGGRDLRGYTF	TGTGCCAGCAGTGAAGCGTTGGGTGGGAGGGATTTAAGGGGCTACACCTTC
.	TRBD1	TRBV6-4	TRBJ2-7	CASSPAWDRGHYEQYF	TGTGCCAGCAGTCCCGCCTGGGACAGGGGGCACTACGAGCAGTACTTC
.	.	TRBV5-1	TRBJ1-1	CASQPGLMNTEAFF	TGCGCCAGCCAGCCAGGGCTGATGAACACTGAAGCTTTCTTT
few	.	TRBV7-8	TRBJ2-7	CASSLLDSTYEQYF	TGTGCCAGCAGCTTACTGGACAGCACCTACGAGCAGTACTTC
.	TRBD1	TRBV9	TRBJ1-6	CASSGGTVFSYNSPLHF	TGTGCCAGCAGCGGGGGGACAGTGTTCTCCTATAATTCACCCCTCCACTTT
.	.	TRBV19	TRBJ1-5	CASSMGARGRAYSNQPQHF	TGTGCCAGTAGTATGGGAGCGCGAGGACGAGCGTATAGCAATCAGCCCCAGCATTTT
.	.	TRBV5-1	TRBJ2-7	CASSWTTGVEQYF	TGCGCCAGCAGCTGGACTACAGGGGTAGAGCAGTACTTC
once	TRBD2	TRBV29-1	TRBJ2-5	CSVGGRWEGRETQYF	TGCAGCGTTGGGGGCCGTTGGGAGGGGAGGGAGACCCAGTACTTC
.	TRBD1	TRBV6-4	TRBJ1-2	CASSEPGTGRGYTF	TGTGCCAGCAGTGAACCGGGGACAGGCCGGGGCTACACCTTC
.	.	TRBV7-2	TRBJ2-1	CASSPRLGNNEQFF	TGTGCCAGCAGCCCCCGACTAGGGAACAATGAGCAGTTCTTC
.	TRBD1	TRBV18	TRBJ2-2	CASSPRQGFTGELFF	TGTGCCAGCTCACCAAGACAGGGATTTACCGGGGAGCTGTTTTTT
.	.	TRBV9	TRBJ2-7	CASSVGVGLGGAVEQYF	TGTGCCAGCAGCGTAGGTGTGGGTCTCGGCGGGGCGGTCGAGCAGTACTTC
.	.	TRBV10-3	TRBJ1-1	CAISESELMNTEAFF	TGTGCCATCAGTGAGTCAGAACTCATGAACACTGAAGCTTTCTTT
once	.	TRBV19	TRBJ1-2	CASSIPGYGYTF	TGTGCCAGTAGTATTCCAGGGTATGGCTACACCTTC
few	.	TRBV4-2	TRBJ1-2	CASSQETDTNYGYTF	TGTGCCAGCAGCCAAGAGACGGACACTAACTATGGCTACACCTTC
.	TRBD1	TRBV7-9	TRBJ2-5	CASSLALRDRDGETQYF	TGTGCCAGCAGCTTAGCGCTTCGGGACAGGGATGGAGAGACCCAGTACTTC
once	.	TRBV7-2	TRBJ1-2	CASSFMVQGYYGYTF	TGTGCCAGCAGCTTTATGGTGCAGGGGTACTATGGCTACACCTTC
.	TRBD2	TRBV5-6	TRBJ2-5	CASNRGGVETQYF	TGTGCCAGCAATCGGGGGGGGGTGGAGACCCAGTACTTC
.	.	TRBV30	TRBJ1-4	CAWSKRGHPQEKLFF	TGTGCCTGGAGTAAACGGGGACACCCTCAAGAAAAACTGTTTTTT
once	.	TRBV6-1	TRBJ2-2	CASSEQGPQVRNTGELFF	TGTGCCAGCAGTGAACAGGGGCCACAAGTCCGAAACACCGGGGAGCTGTTTTTT
.	TRBD1	TRBV27	TRBJ1-4	CASSLSSTGASNEKLFF	TGTGCCAGCAGTTTATCGTCGACAGGGGCGTCTAATGAAAAACTGTTTTTT
.	.	TRBV11-3	TRBJ2-2	CASSPGGSRGGELFF	TGTGCCAGCAGCCCCGGCGGTAGTCGGGGCGGGGAGCTGTTTTTT
.	TRBD2	TRBV2	TRBJ2-7	CASSDSSGGYEQYF	TGTGCCAGCAGTGATTCTAGCGGGGGGTACGAGCAGTACTTC
.	.	TRBV27	TRBJ2-2	CASRSGTGELFF	TGTGCCAGCAGGTCAGGGACCGGGGAGCTGTTTTTT
.	.	TRBV5-1	TRBJ2-7	CASSLDIPSLEQYF	TGCGCCAGCAGCTTGGACATTCCTTCCCTCGAGCAGTACTTC
.	TRBD1	TRBV7-9	TRBJ1-2	CASSLLRGRGFYGYTF	TGTGCCAGCAGCTTATTACGGGGCAGGGGGTTCTATGGCTACACCTTC